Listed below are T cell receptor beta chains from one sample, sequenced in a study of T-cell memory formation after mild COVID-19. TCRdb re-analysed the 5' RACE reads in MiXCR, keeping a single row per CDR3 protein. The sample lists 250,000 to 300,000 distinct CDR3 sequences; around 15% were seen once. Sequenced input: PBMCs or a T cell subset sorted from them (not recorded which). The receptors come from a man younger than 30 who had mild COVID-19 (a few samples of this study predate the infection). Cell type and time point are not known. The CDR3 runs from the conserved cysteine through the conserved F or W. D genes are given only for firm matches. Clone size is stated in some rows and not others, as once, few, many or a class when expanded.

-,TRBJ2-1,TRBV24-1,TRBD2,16,TGTGCCACCAGTCGCGGAGCGGGGGGGCTTTGGTTTGAGCAGTTCTTC,CATSRGAGGLWFEQFF
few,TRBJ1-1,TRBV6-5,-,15,TGTGCCAGCAGTTACTCGGGTTTGCCGAACACTGAAGCTTTCTTT,CASSYSGLPNTEAFF
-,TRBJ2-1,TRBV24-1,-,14,TGTGCCACCAGTGATTCCGCCGGGGTCGGAAAGCAGTTCTTC,CATSDSAGVGKQFF
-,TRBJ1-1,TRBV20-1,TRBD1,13,TGCAGTGCCGTCGACAGGGCGTGGACTGAAGCTTTCTTT,CSAVDRAWTEAFF
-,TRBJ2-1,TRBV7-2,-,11,TGTGCCAGCAGCTTAGGGGCTGCGCAGTTCTTC,CASSLGAAQFF
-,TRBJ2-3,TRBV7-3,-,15,TGTGCCAGCAGCTCAGCGAGGGGGGCCGCAGATACGCAGTATTTT,CASSSARGAADTQYF
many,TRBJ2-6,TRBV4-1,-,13,TGCGCCAGCAGCCAAGGCGGGGCCAACGTCCTGACTTTC,CASSQGGANVLTF
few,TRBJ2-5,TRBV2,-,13,TGTGCCAGCACGCTGACTAGGTTTGAGACCCAGTACTTC,CASTLTRFETQYF
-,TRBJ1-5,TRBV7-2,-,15,TGTGCCAGCACCGTTTACTCCCCCCCGACCCAGCCCCAGCATTTT,CASTVYSPPTQPQHF
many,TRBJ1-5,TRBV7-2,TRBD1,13,TGTGCCAGCAGTGGGACAGGGAATCAGCCCCAGCATTTT,CASSGTGNQPQHF
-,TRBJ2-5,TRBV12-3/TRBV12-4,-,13,TGTGCCAGCAGTTTAAGCAGGGATCAGACCCAGTACTTC,CASSLSRDQTQYF
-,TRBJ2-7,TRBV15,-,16,TGTGCCACCAGCATCGGGCCGTCAGTACTGGGCTACGAGCAGTACTTC,CATSIGPSVLGYEQYF
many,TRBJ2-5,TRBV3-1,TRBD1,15,TGTGCCAGCAGCCTCGGACAGGGGCCCCAAGAGACCCAGTACTTC,CASSLGQGPQETQYF
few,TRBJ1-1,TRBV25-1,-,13,TGTGCCAGCAGTGACGGTGGATTTGGGAGGGCTTTCTTT,CASSDGGFGRAFF
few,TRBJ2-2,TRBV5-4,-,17,TGTGCCAGCAGCTTGAGGGGGGCGGGATCGAACACCGGGGAGCTGTTTTTT,CASSLRGAGSNTGELFF
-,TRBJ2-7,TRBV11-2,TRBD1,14,TGTGCCAGCACCTGGGACAGGCTGACCTACGAGCAGTACTTC,CASTWDRLTYEQYF
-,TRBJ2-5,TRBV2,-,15,TGTGCCAGCAGTGAGGAGGCGGTGATCCAAGAGACCCAGTACTTC,CASSEEAVIQETQYF
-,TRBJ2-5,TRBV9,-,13,TGTGCCAGCAGCGTTGGACAGCAAGAGACCCAGTACTTC,CASSVGQQETQYF
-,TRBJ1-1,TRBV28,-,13,TGTGCCAGCACTTGGGGGGGGAAGGCTGAAGCTTTCTTT,CASTWGGKAEAFF
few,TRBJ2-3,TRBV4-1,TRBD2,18,TGCGCCAGCAGTCCAAGATATGCGAGACTAGCAGCGACAGATACGCAGTATTTT,CASSPRYARLAATDTQYF
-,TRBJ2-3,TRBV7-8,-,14,TGTGCCAGCAGCTTAGAGGTTACTACCGGTACGCAGTATTTT,CASSLEVTTGTQYF
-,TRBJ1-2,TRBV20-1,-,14,TGCAGTGCTTTCCCGGACGAATCACCGTATGGCTACACCTTC,CSAFPDESPYGYTF
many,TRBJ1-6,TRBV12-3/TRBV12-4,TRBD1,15,TGTGCCAGCCGTACCGGGACAGGGGTTAATTCACCCCTCCACTTT,CASRTGTGVNSPLHF
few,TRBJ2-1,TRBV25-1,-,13,TGTGCCAGCGAGGACGGGTCCTACAATGAGCAGTTCTTC,CASEDGSYNEQFF
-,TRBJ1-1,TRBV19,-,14,TGTGCCAGTAGTATACAGGGAGGGAACACTGAAGCTTTCTTT,CASSIQGGNTEAFF
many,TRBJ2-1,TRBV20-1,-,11,TGCAGTGCCGAACCTGTGAATGAGCAGTTCTTC,CSAEPVNEQFF
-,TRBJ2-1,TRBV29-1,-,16,TGCAGCGTTTTGGGTCAGGTGACTAGGAATGGAAATGAGCAGTTCTTC,CSVLGQVTRNGNEQFF
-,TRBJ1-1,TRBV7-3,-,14,TGCGCCAGCAGCTTGGCGGGGGCGAACACTGAAGCTTTCTTT,CASSLAGANTEAFF
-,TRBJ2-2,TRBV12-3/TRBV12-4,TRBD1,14,TGTGCCAGCACCGGGACAGTTAACACCGGGGAGCTGTTTTTT,CASTGTVNTGELFF
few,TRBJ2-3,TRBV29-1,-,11,TGCAGCGTTGATGGTGCGAATACGCAGTATTTT,CSVDGANTQYF
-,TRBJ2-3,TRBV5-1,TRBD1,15,TGCGCCAGCAGCCCACTGGGACAGATCACAGATACGCAGTATTTT,CASSPLGQITDTQYF
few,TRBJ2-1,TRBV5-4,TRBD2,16,TGTGCCAGCAGGCGCAGGACTAGCGGGAGATACAATGAGCAGTTCTTC,CASRRRTSGRYNEQFF
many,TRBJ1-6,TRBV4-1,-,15,TGCGCCAGCAGCCAAGGGAGTAGACCCCAATCACCCCTCCACTTT,CASSQGSRPQSPLHF
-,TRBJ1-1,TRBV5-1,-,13,TGCGCCAGCAGCTTTGAGGCAGGCACTGAAGCTTTCTTT,CASSFEAGTEAFF
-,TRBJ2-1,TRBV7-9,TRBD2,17,TGTGCCAGCAGCTCAATCGACGGGGAGGGTCGGGGCAATGAGCAGTTCTTC,CASSSIDGEGRGNEQFF
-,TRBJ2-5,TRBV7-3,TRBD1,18,TGTGCCAGCAGCTTCTATGGACCCGGGACAGGGGGCGGGGAGACCCAGTACTTC,CASSFYGPGTGGGETQYF